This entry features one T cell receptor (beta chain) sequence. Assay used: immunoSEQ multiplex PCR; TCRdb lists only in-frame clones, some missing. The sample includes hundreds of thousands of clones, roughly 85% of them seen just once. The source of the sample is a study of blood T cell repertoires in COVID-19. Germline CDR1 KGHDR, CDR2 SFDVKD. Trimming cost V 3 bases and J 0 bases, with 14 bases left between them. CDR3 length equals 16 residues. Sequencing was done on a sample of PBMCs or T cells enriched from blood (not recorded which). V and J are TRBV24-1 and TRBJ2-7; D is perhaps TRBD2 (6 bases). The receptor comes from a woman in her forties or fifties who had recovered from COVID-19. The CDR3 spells CATSDTGTASSYEQYF. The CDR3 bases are TGTGCCACCAGTGATACCGGGACTGCGAGCTCCTACGAGCAGTACTTC.